Shown below are 20 T cell receptor beta chains from a single sample sequenced in a study of CD8+ T cells in alopecia areata. Regarding treatment: oral pan-JAK inhibitor, 5-10 mg twice daily. Extracted RNA was reverse transcribed into cDNA, the sequencing template. Measured with immunoSEQ multiplex PCR; TCRdb has only the in-frame clones, and not every one. The sample has roughly 200,000 clones, less than 45% seen once. Here the sequenced sample was CD4+ T cells sorted from blood, taken between weeks 30 and 35, from a patient treated with tofacitinib. Receptors originate from a human donor with alopecia areata.

The V gene is TRBV7-2, the J gene TRBJ2-7; D call uncertain. The germline V gene has CDR1 SGHTA and CDR2 FQGNSA. Trimming pared 1 base from V and 0 bases from J, leaving 7 bases between. The CDR3 runs 14 residues. The CDR3 DNA follows: TGTGCCAGCAGCTTAGGGTTTGCCTCCTACGAGCAGTACTTC. Its protein product is CASSLGFASYEQYF.

This sequence joins TRBV30 and TRBJ2-2; tentatively, D is TRBD1 (6 bases). Trimming stripped 2 bases from V and 7 bases from J, with 11 bases between. This CDR3 region has 13 residues. Germline assignment: CDR1 GTSNPN and CDR2 SVGIG (reference sequence). The chain's CDR3 is CAWSWQGSGELFF. For the CDR3, the DNA is TGTGCCTGGAGTTGGCAGGGGAGCGGGGAGCTGTTTTTT.

This chain connects TRBV6-5 to TRBJ1-6; no clear D. The CDR3 runs 12 residues. The V gene's germline CDR1 is MNHEY and CDR2 SVGAGI. The V gene lost 2 bases and the J gene lost 9 bases, with 5 bases spanning the gap. CDR3 loop: CASSYGRSPLHF. CDR3 DNA: TGTGCCAGCAGTTACGGGCGTTCACCCCTCCACTTT.

This clone appeared a few times. J is TRBJ2-1 and V is TRBV10-3, with D possibly matching TRBD2 (7 bases). The germline gives CDR1 ENHRY, CDR2 SYGVKD. The CDR3 length is 15 residues. V lost 0 bases and J 5 bases, leaving 11 bases between the germline ends. The CDR3 nucleotides are TGTGCCATCAGTGAGTCGGGGGGGCCCAACAATGAGCAGTTCTTC. Its translation is CAISESGGPNNEQFF.

This clone has a handful of counts. The V call is TRBV2, the J call TRBJ1-2, with D maybe TRBD1 (5 bases). The CDR3 runs to 13 residues. From germline, CDR1 is SNHLY and CDR2 FYNNEI. Trimming pared 4 bases from V and 4 bases from J, leaving 10 bases between. This CDR3 is CASSAGPSYGYTF. As DNA, the CDR3 is TGTGCCAGCAGTGCGGGACCGAGCTATGGCTACACCTTC.

The chain recombines TRBV11-2 with TRBJ2-1, with 9 bases fitting TRBD1. Trimming removed 5 bases from V and 0 bases from J; junction bases left unmatched: 2. CDR1 is SGHAT, CDR2 FQNNGV, per germline. There are 15 residues in the CDR3. The CDR3 sequence: CASSPGQGSYNEQFF. The CDR3 DNA reads TGTGCCAGCAGCCCGGGACAGGGCTCCTACAATGAGCAGTTCTTC.

This clone has more than one count but fewer than ten. The J gene is TRBJ2-1, the V gene TRBV11-2; D unclear. CDR1 is SGHAT and CDR2 is FQNNGV in the germline V gene. The CDR3 sequence is 13 residues long. V lost 7 bases, J lost 8 bases, and 15 bases lay in between. Here the CDR3 DNA reads TGTGCCAGCAAGGCTTTGGCGGCGCATGAGCAGTTCTTC. Its protein product is CASKALAAHEQFF.

This chain uses TRBV30 with TRBJ2-7, with 9 nucleotides matching TRBD1. With 2 bases clipped from V and 4 bases from J, the junction kept 6 bases outside the gene matches. From germline, CDR1 is GTSNPN and CDR2 SVGIG (reference sequence). The CDR3 spans 14 residues. Here the CDR3 DNA reads TGTGCCTGGAGTACCGGGACAGGGTTTTACGAGCAGTACTTC. The encoded protein is CAWSTGTGFYEQYF.

This chain connects TRBV5-4 to TRBJ2-1, with D unresolved. This CDR3 contains 13 residues. CDR1 and CDR2 (germline): SGHNT, YYREEE (reference sequence). V gave up 1 base and J gave up 5 bases, with 7 bases separating them. CDR3 amino acids: CASSLNPNNEQFF. The DNA of the CDR3 is TGTGCCAGCAGCTTGAATCCGAACAATGAGCAGTTCTTC.

This chain connects TRBV29-1 to TRBJ1-4, with 7 bases lining up with TRBD1. The V and J ends lost 3 bases and 3 bases, in that order; junction bases with no gene match: 1. The length of the CDR3 is 13 residues. CDR1 SQVTM and CDR2 ANQGSEA come from the germline V gene. CDR3: CSVEGTANEKLFF. CDR3 nucleotide sequence: TGCAGCGTTGAGGGGACAGCTAATGAAAAACTGTTTTTT.

The sample holds a few counts of this clone. The V gene is TRBV6-6, the J gene TRBJ2-1; TRBD1 aligns across 10 bases. With V trimmed by 7 bases and J by 9 bases, 6 bases remained unmatched. Germline values: CDR1 MNHNY, CDR2 SVGAGI (reference sequence). The CDR3 length is 13 residues. The CDR3 reads CASTETGGTEQFF. The DNA for the CDR3 is TGTGCCAGCACCGAGACAGGGGGCACTGAGCAGTTCTTC.

This chain connects TRBV6-6 to TRBJ1-2, with D perhaps TRBD1 (6 bases). Germline assignment: CDR1 MNHNY and CDR2 SVGAGI (reference sequence). The V gene lost 2 bases and the J gene lost 0 bases, with 10 bases spanning the gap. The CDR3 has 15 residues. The CDR3 spells CASSYQGTTNYGYTF. The DNA for the CDR3 is TGTGCCAGCAGTTACCAGGGGACCACTAACTATGGCTACACCTTC.

Concerning this clone itself: The sample carries other DNA sequences with the same CDR3. The chain combines TRBV9 with TRBJ1-1, with a possible D match to TRBD1 (6 bases). The CDR3 totals 14 residues. CDR1 SGDLS and CDR2 YYNGEE come from the germline V gene. V lost 0 bases and J 0 bases, leaving 6 bases between the germline ends. CDR3 DNA: TGTGCCAGCAGCGTAGGACAGGTGAACACTGAAGCTTTCTTT. This translates into CASSVGQVNTEAFF. Filled out from reference TRBV9 and TRBJ1-1, the complete variable domain reads DSGVTQTPKHLITATGQRVTLRCSPRSGDLSVYWYQQSLDQGLQFLIQYYNGEERAKGNILERFSAQQFPDLHSELNLSSLELGDSALYFCASSVGQVNTEAFFGQGTRLTVV.

With respect to this clone: The germline gene is not matched at one end of the junction; a read error may be the cause. CDR3 coding DNA: TGTGCTAGCAGCCCTACTAGGTCCGGGGAGCTGTTTTTT. It codes for CASSPTRSGELFF. The rearrangement links TRBV7-7 to TRBJ2-2; D may be TRBD2 (5 bases). Germline values: CDR1 SSHAT, CDR2 FNYEAQ (reference sequence). The CDR3 has 13 residues.

The CDR3 nucleotides read TGCGCCAGCAGCTTGGAAGGGACAGGGGTAGAGACCCAGTACTTC. Translated: CASSLEGTGVETQYF. The rearrangement links TRBV5-1 to TRBJ2-5, with 10 bases aligning to TRBD1. Germline-derived CDR1 and CDR2 are SGHRS and YFSETQ. Trimming cost V 0 bases and J 4 bases; bases outside gene matches: 3. This CDR3 comprises 15 residues.

V and J are TRBV2 and TRBJ1-2, with 7 nucleotides matching TRBD1. Germline V CDR1 and CDR2: SNHLY, FYNNEI. V was pared by 6 bases and J by 0 bases, with 4 bases of the junction left unmatched. There are 14 residues in the CDR3. The CDR3 DNA reads as TGTGCCAGCAGCCGGGACAGTGCTAACTATGGCTACACCTTC. It is translated as CASSRDSANYGYTF.

This clone was detected many times. The rearrangement uses TRBV14 and TRBJ2-3, with D tentatively TRBD1 or TRBD2 (6 bases each). Germline-derived CDR1 and CDR2 are SGHDN and FVKESK. The CDR3 is 16 residues long. The V gene lost 4 bases and the J gene lost 5 bases, with 19 bases spanning the gap. This CDR3 is CASSPDRGGGGDTQYF. DNA for the CDR3: TGTGCCAGCAGCCCCGACCGAGGGGGAGGAGGAGATACGCAGTATTTT.

The chain links TRBV7-3 to TRBJ1-1; D is unresolved. V was cut by 4 bases and J by 0 bases, with 6 bases left in between. This CDR3 is 13 amino acids long. Germline loops: CDR1 SGHTA, CDR2 FQGTGA. DNA for the CDR3: TGTGCCAGCAGCTCGTCGGTGAACACTGAAGCTTTCTTT. It is translated as CASSSSVNTEAFF.

This clone was observed a handful of times. The genes are TRBV21-1 and TRBJ2-1; TRBD1 is the table's D call and was not checked against the DNA. TRBV21-1 is reported as a pseudogene. CDR3 length: 16 amino acids. DNA for the CDR3: TGTGCCAGCAGCAAACCGGGACAGGGGGAGTACAATGAGCAGTTCTTC. Translation gives CASSKPGQGEYNEQFF.

This clone came up a few times. The chain joins TRBV29-1 to TRBJ2-1; TRBD2 aligns across 9 bases. CDR3 size: 15 residues. Looked up from germline, CDR1 is SQVTM and CDR2 is ANQGSEA. Germline trimming cut 4 bases from V and 8 bases from J; bases unmatched to any gene: 12. CDR3 amino acids: CSVGVRLAVVDEQFF. DNA for the CDR3: TGCAGCGTTGGTGTGCGACTAGCGGTCGTCGATGAGCAGTTCTTC.